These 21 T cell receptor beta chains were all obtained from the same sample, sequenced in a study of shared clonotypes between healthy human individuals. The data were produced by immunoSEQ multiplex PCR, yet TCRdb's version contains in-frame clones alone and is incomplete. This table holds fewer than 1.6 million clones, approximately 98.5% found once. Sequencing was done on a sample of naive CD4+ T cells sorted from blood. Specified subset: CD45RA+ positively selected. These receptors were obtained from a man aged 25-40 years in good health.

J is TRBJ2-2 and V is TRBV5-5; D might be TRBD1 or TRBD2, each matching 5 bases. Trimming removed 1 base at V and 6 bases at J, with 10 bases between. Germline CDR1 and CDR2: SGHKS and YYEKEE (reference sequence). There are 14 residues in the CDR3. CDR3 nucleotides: TGTGCCAGCAGCTTGATGGGGGACCCCGGGGAGCTGTTTTTT. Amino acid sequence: CASSLMGDPGELFF.

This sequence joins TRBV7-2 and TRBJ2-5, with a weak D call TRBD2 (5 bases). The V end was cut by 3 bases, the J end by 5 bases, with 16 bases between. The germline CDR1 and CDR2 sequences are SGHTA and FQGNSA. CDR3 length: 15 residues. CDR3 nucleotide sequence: TGTGCCAGCAGCTTGGTTAGCGCCATTGGGGAGACCCAGTACTTC. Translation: CASSLVSAIGETQYF.

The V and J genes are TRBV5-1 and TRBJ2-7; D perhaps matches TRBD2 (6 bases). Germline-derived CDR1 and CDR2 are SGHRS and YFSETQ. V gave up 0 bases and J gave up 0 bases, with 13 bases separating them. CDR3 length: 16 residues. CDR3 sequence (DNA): TGCGCCAGCAGCTTGGCCACTAGCCGGAGCTCCTACGAGCAGTACTTC. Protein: CASSLATSRSSYEQYF.

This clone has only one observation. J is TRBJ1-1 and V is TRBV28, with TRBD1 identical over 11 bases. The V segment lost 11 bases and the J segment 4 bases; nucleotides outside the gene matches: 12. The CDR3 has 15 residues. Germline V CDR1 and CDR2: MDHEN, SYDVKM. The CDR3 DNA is TGTGCCGGTAGGACAGGGGGCGCCGGGGTCACTGAAGCTTTCTTT. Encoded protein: CAGRTGGAGVTEAFF. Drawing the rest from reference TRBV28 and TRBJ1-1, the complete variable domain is DVKVTQSSRYLVKRTGEKVFLECVQDMDHENMFWYRQDPGLGLRLIYFSYDVKMKEKGDIPEGYSVSREKKERFSLILESASTNQTSMYLCAGRTGGAGVTEAFFGQGTRLTVV.

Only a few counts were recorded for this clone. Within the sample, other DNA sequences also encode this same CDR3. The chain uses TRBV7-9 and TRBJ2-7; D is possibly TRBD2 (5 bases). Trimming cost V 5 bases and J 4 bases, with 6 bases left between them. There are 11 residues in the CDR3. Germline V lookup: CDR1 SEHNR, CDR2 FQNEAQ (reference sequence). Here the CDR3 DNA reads TGTGCCAGCAGCCCGGGGTACGAGCAGTACTTC. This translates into CASSPGYEQYF.

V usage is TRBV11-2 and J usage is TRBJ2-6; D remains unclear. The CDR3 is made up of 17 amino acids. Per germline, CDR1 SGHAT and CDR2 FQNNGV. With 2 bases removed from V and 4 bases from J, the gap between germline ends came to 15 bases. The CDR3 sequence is CASSLISGTVGANVLTF. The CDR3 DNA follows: TGTGCCAGCAGCTTAATTAGTGGTACAGTAGGGGCCAACGTCCTGACTTTC.

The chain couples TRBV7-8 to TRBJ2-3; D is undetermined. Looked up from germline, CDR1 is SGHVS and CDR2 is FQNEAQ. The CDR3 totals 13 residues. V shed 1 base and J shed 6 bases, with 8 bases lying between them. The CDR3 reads CASSLGWVDTQYF. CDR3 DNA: TGTGCCAGCAGCTTAGGGTGGGTCGATACGCAGTATTTT.

DNA for the CDR3: TGCGCCAGCAGCCCCACAGCAGTAACCACTGAAGCTTTCTTT. This sequence encodes CASSPTAVTTEAFF. The V call is TRBV5-1, the J call TRBJ1-1; D unresolved. V lost 4 bases and J 4 bases, leaving 14 bases between the germline ends. Germline V gene data show CDR1 as SGHRS and CDR2 as YFSETQ. The CDR3 sequence is 14 residues long.

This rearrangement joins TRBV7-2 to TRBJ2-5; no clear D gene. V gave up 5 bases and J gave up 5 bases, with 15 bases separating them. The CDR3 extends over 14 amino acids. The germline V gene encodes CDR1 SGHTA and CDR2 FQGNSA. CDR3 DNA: TGTGCCAGCAGCCACGGGTCCAGCAGGGAGACCCAGTACTTC. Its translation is CASSHGSSRETQYF.

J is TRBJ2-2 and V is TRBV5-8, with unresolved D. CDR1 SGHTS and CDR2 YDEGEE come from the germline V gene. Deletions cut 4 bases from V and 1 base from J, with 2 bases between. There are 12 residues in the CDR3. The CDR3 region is CASSRNTGELFF. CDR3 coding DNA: TGTGCCAGCAGCCGGAACACCGGGGAGCTGTTTTTT.

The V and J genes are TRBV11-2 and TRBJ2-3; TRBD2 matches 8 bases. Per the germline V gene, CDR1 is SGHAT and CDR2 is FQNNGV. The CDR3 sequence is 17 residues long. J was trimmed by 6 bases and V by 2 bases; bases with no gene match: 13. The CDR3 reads CASSLTIWTSPPDTQYF. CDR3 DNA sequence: TGTGCCAGCAGCTTAACGATTTGGACTAGCCCCCCGGATACGCAGTATTTT.

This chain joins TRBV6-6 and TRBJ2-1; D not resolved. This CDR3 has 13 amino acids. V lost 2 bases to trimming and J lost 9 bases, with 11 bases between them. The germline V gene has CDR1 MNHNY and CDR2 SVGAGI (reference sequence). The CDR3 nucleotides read TGTGCCAGCAGTTACACCCCCTGGGTTGAGCAGTTCTTC. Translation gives CASSYTPWVEQFF.

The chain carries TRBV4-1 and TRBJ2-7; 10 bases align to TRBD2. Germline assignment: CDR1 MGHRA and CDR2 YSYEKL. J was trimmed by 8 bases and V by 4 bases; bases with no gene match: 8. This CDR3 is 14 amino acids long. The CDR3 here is CASSLLAGDLQQYF. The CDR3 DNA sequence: TGCGCCAGCAGCCTCCTAGCGGGAGATCTCCAGCAGTACTTC.

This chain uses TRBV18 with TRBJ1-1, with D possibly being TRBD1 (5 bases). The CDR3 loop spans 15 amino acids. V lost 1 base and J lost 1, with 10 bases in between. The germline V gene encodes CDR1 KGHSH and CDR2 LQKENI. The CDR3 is CASSPQDIPNTEAFF. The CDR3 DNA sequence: TGTGCCAGCTCACCACAGGACATACCGAACACTGAAGCTTTCTTT. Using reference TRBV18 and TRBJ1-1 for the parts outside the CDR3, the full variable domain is NAGVMQNPRHLVRRRGQEARLRCSPMKGHSHVYWYRQLPEEGLKFMVYLQKENIIDESGMPKERFSAEFPKEGPSILRIQQVVRGDSAAYFCASSPQDIPNTEAFFGQGTRLTVV.

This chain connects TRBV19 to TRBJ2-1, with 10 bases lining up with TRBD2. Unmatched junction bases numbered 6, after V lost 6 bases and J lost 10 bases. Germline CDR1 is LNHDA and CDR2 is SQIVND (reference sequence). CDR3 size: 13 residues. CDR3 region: CASSESGRGEQFF. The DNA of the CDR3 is TGTGCCAGTAGCGAAAGCGGGAGGGGCGAGCAGTTCTTC.

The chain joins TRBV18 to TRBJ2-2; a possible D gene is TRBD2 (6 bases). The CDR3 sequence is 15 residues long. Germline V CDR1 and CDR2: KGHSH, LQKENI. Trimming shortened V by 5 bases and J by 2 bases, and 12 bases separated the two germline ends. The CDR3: CASSSGTLNTGELFF. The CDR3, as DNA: TGTGCCAGCTCATCCGGGACTCTTAACACCGGGGAGCTGTTTTTT.

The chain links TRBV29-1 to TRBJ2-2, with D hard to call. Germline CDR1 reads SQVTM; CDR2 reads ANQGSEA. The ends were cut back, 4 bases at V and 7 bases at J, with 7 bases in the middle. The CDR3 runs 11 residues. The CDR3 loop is CSVGMGGELFF. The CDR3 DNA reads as TGCAGCGTTGGGATGGGCGGGGAGCTGTTTTTT.

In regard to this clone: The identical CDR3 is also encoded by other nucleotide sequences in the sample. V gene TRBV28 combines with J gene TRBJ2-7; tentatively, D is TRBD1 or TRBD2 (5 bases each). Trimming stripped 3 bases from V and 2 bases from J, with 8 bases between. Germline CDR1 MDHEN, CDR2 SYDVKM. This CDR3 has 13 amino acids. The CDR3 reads CASSFLGAYEQYF. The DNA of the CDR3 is TGTGCCAGCAGTTTTTTGGGGGCCTACGAGCAGTACTTC.

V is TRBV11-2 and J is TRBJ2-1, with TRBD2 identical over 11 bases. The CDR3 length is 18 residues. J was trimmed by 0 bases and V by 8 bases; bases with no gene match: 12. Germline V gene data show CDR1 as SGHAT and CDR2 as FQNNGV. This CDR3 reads CASDNPGLAVSSYNEQFF. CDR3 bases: TGTGCCAGCGACAATCCGGGACTAGCGGTGAGCTCCTACAATGAGCAGTTCTTC.

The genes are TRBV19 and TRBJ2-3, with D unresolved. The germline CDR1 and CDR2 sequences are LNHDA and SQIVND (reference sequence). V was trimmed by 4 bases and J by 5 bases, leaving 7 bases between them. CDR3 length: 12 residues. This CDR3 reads CASSTLRDTQYF. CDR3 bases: TGTGCCAGTAGTACGCTTCGAGATACGCAGTATTTT.

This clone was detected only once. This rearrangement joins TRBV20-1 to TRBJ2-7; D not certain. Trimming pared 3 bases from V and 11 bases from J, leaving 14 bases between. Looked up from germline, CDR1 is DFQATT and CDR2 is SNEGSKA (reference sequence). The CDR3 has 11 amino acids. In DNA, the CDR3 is TGCAGTGCTAGGGGCACTACGGTGGAGTACTTC. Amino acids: CSARGTTVEYF.